The 25 T cell receptor beta chains given below trace back to one sample, sequenced in a study of blood T cell repertoires in COVID-19. Method: immunoSEQ multiplex PCR; TCRdb's copy keeps in-frame clones and lacks some. The data show 310,000 or so clones, with 90% seen just once and about 1.5% held by the top ten. Input material: PBMCs or T cells enriched from blood (not recorded which). The receptors here all came from a young woman with acute COVID-19.

The chain carries TRBV30 and TRBJ1-5, with 7 bases identical to TRBD1. Unmatched junction bases numbered 6, after V lost 1 base and J lost 3 bases. The CDR3 has 15 residues. Germline V gene sequence: CDR1 GTSNPN, CDR2 SVGIG (reference sequence). The CDR3 sequence is CAWSGNTGDNQPQHF. The CDR3 DNA is TGTGCCTGGAGTGGTAATACAGGGGACAATCAGCCCCAGCATTTT.

J is TRBJ1-1 and V is TRBV10-3; 7 positions agree with TRBD1. Trimming removed 4 bases from V and 0 bases from J; junction bases left unmatched: 2. The CDR3 length is 14 residues. From germline, CDR1 is ENHRY and CDR2 SYGVKD. Here the CDR3 DNA reads TGTGCCATCAGTGCACAGGGGTTGAACACTGAAGCTTTCTTT. Its translation is CAISAQGLNTEAFF.

The chain has TRBV29-1 and TRBJ2-6; 7 nucleotides match TRBD1. Per germline, CDR1 SQVTM and CDR2 ANQGSEA. With V trimmed by 6 bases and J by 1 base, 9 bases remained unmatched. The CDR3 loop spans 16 amino acids. Written as DNA, the CDR3 is TGCAGCGTCGTACCTATGACAGGGTCTGGGGCCAACGTCCTGACTTTC. Amino acids: CSVVPMTGSGANVLTF.

The V and J genes are TRBV7-2 and TRBJ2-4; tentative D call: TRBD2 (7 bases). Trimming pared 7 bases from V and 6 bases from J, leaving 19 bases between. The CDR3 spans 15 residues. Germline V lookup: CDR1 SGHTA, CDR2 FQGNSA. Here the CDR3 reads CASMWGGLQGNIQYF. CDR3 nucleotides: TGTGCCAGCATGTGGGGGGGGCTGCAGGGAAACATTCAGTACTTC.

Written as DNA, the CDR3 is TGTGCCAGCAGTACCTTTGGACTAGCGGGAGTCGCAGATACGCAGTATTTT. Residues: CASSTFGLAGVADTQYF. V usage is TRBV7-3 and J usage is TRBJ2-3, with 13 bases identical to TRBD2. The CDR3 contains 17 residues. The V segment lost 6 bases and the J segment 4 bases; nucleotides outside the gene matches: 10. Germline CDR1 SGHTA, CDR2 FQGTGA.

The V gene is TRBV20-1, the J gene TRBJ2-6; the D gene is possibly TRBD1 (6 bases). Between the trimmed V and J ends, which lost 3 bases and 2 bases, there was a span of 14 bases. The CDR3 is made up of 16 amino acids. The V gene's germline CDR1 is DFQATT and CDR2 SNEGSKA (reference sequence). The CDR3 DNA reads TGCAGTGCTAGTCCCCTTCGGACAGCTGGGGCCAACGTCCTGACTTTC. Translation: CSASPLRTAGANVLTF.

The chain joins TRBV10-3 to TRBJ1-6; no clear D gene. Trimming cost V 5 bases and J 9 bases, with 17 bases left between them. The germline gives CDR1 ENHRY, CDR2 SYGVKD. The CDR3 has 15 residues. The CDR3 nucleotides read TGTGCCATCAGTATGCGGGCGTCGCCCTTTTCACCCCTCCACTTT. Amino acids: CAISMRASPFSPLHF.

The V gene is TRBV15, the J gene TRBJ2-7, with 12 positions matching TRBD2. Germline values: CDR1 LNHNV, CDR2 YYDKDF (reference sequence). The ends lost 5 bases at V and 4 bases at J; junction bases unmatched: 9. The CDR3 is made up of 16 amino acids. The DNA for the CDR3 is TGTGCCACCAGCGAGTCCCTAGCGGGAGGGCCTTACGAGCAGTACTTC. This gives the protein CATSESLAGGPYEQYF.

The J gene is TRBJ2-7, the V gene TRBV5-6; TRBD1 might be the D (6 bases). There are 14 residues in the CDR3. Trimming stripped 2 bases from V and 3 bases from J, with 12 bases between. Germline-derived CDR1 and CDR2 are SGHDT and YYEEEE. The CDR3 spells CASSFAQGVYEQYF. Here the CDR3 DNA reads TGTGCCAGCAGCTTTGCACAGGGTGTCTACGAGCAGTACTTC. Combining the CDR3 with reference TRBV5-6 and TRBJ2-7 gives the whole variable domain DAGVTQSPTHLIKTRGQQVTLRCSPKSGHDTVSWYQQALGQGPQFIFQYYEEEERQRGNFPDRFSGHQFPNYSSELNVNALLLGDSALYLCASSFAQGVYEQYFGPGTRLTVT.

The V gene is TRBV5-1, the J gene TRBJ2-7; possibly TRBD2 for D (6 bases). The CDR3 is made up of 14 amino acids. V was trimmed by 2 bases and J by 4 bases, leaving 13 bases between them. Germline V lookup: CDR1 SGHRS, CDR2 YFSETQ. The CDR3 reads CASSFPGVGYEQYF. The CDR3 DNA reads TGCGCCAGCAGCTTCCCGGGAGTGGGATACGAGCAGTACTTC.

V gene TRBV28 combines with J gene TRBJ1-5; no clear D gene. In germline, CDR1 is MDHEN, CDR2 SYDVKM. V dropped 3 bases and J dropped 6 bases, with 9 bases sitting between them. The CDR3 totals 13 residues. CDR3 in amino acids: CASSFGPGQPQHF. For the CDR3, the DNA is TGTGCCAGCAGTTTTGGGCCAGGTCAGCCCCAGCATTTT.

This chain links TRBV18 with TRBJ2-3; D may be TRBD2 (6 bases). Trimming pared 6 bases from V and 2 bases from J, leaving 18 bases between. The V gene's germline CDR1 is KGHSH and CDR2 LQKENI. This CDR3 spans 16 amino acids. CDR3 sequence reads: CASSPPLGRPTDTQYF. The CDR3 coding sequence is TGTGCCAGCTCCCCCCCGCTTGGGAGGCCCACAGATACGCAGTATTTT.

The chain recombines TRBV7-2 with TRBJ1-2; the match to TRBD1 covers 9 bases. Per the germline V gene, CDR1 is SGHTA and CDR2 is FQGNSA. V was pared by 5 bases and J by 8 bases, with 6 bases of the junction left unmatched. The CDR3 consists of 13 residues. CDR3 region: CASSTRDRDGYTF. In nucleotides, the CDR3 is TGTGCCAGCAGCACCCGGGACAGGGACGGCTACACCTTC.

This chain links TRBV5-5 with TRBJ2-3, with 11 bases that match TRBD1. After removal of 4 bases from V and 4 bases from J, the junction contained 2 bases not matched to a gene. In germline, CDR1 is SGHKS, CDR2 YYEKEE (reference sequence). The CDR3 runs 14 residues. CDR3: CASSEGQGADTQYF. The CDR3 DNA is TGTGCCAGCAGCGAGGGACAGGGGGCAGATACGCAGTATTTT.

V gene TRBV4-2 combines with J gene TRBJ2-7; 7 positions match TRBD1. The CDR3 spans 15 residues. J lost 2 bases, V lost 0 bases, and 4 bases had no gene match. In germline, CDR1 is LGHNA, CDR2 YNFKEQ. The CDR3 sequence is CASSQDGTAAYEQYF. In DNA form, the CDR3 reads TGTGCCAGCAGCCAAGACGGGACAGCAGCCTACGAGCAGTACTTC.

V gene TRBV27 combines with J gene TRBJ2-2; D is unresolved. This CDR3 has 14 amino acids. V lost 8 bases and J lost 3, with 13 bases in between. CDR1 is MNHEY, CDR2 SMNVEV, per germline (reference sequence). CDR3 DNA: TGTGCCAGCCGACTCGACCGACACACCGGGGAGCTGTTTTTT. As protein: CASRLDRHTGELFF.

The chain couples TRBV7-8 to TRBJ1-5; D perhaps matches TRBD1 (5 bases). This CDR3 region has 16 residues. Trimming shortened V by 3 bases and J by 6 bases, and 18 bases separated the two germline ends. The germline gives CDR1 SGHVS, CDR2 FQNEAQ. The CDR3 loop reads CASSFLSGGDGQPQHF. As DNA, the CDR3 is TGTGCCAGCAGCTTCCTGTCGGGGGGAGATGGTCAGCCCCAGCATTTT. Using reference TRBV7-8 and TRBJ1-5 for the parts outside the CDR3, the full variable domain is GAGVSQSPRYKVAKRGQDVALRCDPISGHVSLFWYQQALGQGPEFLTYFQNEAQLDKSGLPSDRFFAERPEGSVSTLKIQRTQQEDSAVYLCASSFLSGGDGQPQHFGDGTRLSIL.

The J gene is TRBJ1-6, the V gene TRBV5-1; D gene uncertain. The germline gives CDR1 SGHRS, CDR2 YFSETQ. V lost 0 bases and J lost 12, with 10 bases in between. The CDR3 length is 13 residues. The CDR3 DNA sequence: TGCGCCAGCAGCTTGGGAGGAGTCAGACCCCTCCACTTT. The encoded protein is CASSLGGVRPLHF. The whole variable domain, remainder taken from reference TRBV5-1 and TRBJ1-6, is KAGVTQTPRYLIKTRGQQVTLSCSPISGHRSVSWYQQTPGQGLQFLFEYFSETQRNKGNFPGRFSGRQFSNSRSEMNVSTLELGDSALYLCASSLGGVRPLHFGNGTRLTVT.

The CDR3 protein is CASSLSQGAADTQYF. The CDR3 nucleotides read TGTGCCAGCAGCTTATCCCAGGGGGCGGCAGATACGCAGTATTTT. The genes are TRBV7-6 and TRBJ2-3; the match to TRBD1 covers 8 bases. The CDR3 has 15 amino acids. Germline V lookup: CDR1 SGHVS, CDR2 FNYEAQ. J lost 4 bases, V lost 2 bases, and 5 bases had no gene match.

The chain links TRBV18 to TRBJ2-1; D ambiguous. There are 13 residues in the CDR3. Trimming removed 2 bases from V and 8 bases from J, with 10 bases in between. Per the germline V gene, CDR1 is KGHSH and CDR2 is LQKENI. CDR3: CASSPNPADEQFF. The CDR3 nucleotides are TGTGCCAGCTCACCAAATCCCGCGGATGAGCAGTTCTTC.

The CDR3 reads CASSPAYVEVEAFF. In nucleotides, the CDR3 is TGTGCCAGCTCCCCGGCGTATGTAGAGGTTGAAGCTTTCTTT. V and J are TRBV18 and TRBJ1-1; D ambiguous. Trimming removed 6 bases from V and 7 bases from J, with 18 bases in between. The CDR3 spans 14 residues. Germline CDR1 KGHSH, CDR2 LQKENI.

The genes are TRBV6-6 and TRBJ2-1; D might be TRBD2 (6 bases). The germline gives CDR1 MNHNY, CDR2 SVGAGI (reference sequence). This CDR3 comprises 16 residues. V lost 7 bases and J lost 4, with 20 bases in between. The CDR3 region has the DNA TGTGCCAGCAAACAACTGGGGGGAGCCCAGTACAATGAGCAGTTCTTC. Encoded protein: CASKQLGGAQYNEQFF.

This clone showed up just once. The chain uses TRBV12-3 or TRBV12-4 and TRBJ2-4; a weak D match, TRBD2 (6 bases). V gave up 5 bases and J gave up 3 bases, with 8 bases separating them. The CDR3 has 13 residues. In DNA form, the CDR3 reads TGTGCCAGCAGTGAGGAGGGCAAAAACATTCAGTACTTC. Translating it yields CASSEEGKNIQYF.

In this sample, this clone turned up once. The genes are TRBV4-1 and TRBJ2-1, with a tentative D call TRBD2 (6 bases). Germline lookup yields CDR1 MGHRA and CDR2 YSYEKL. The CDR3 covers 14 residues. V dropped 4 bases and J dropped 4 bases, with 11 bases sitting between them. The CDR3 is CASSLSGNYNEQFF. In DNA, the CDR3 is TGCGCCAGCAGCCTTAGCGGAAATTACAATGAGCAGTTCTTC.

V gene TRBV30 combines with J gene TRBJ1-5; perhaps TRBD1 as D (6 bases). The V gene's germline CDR1 is GTSNPN and CDR2 SVGIG (reference sequence). The CDR3 consists of 13 residues. V dropped 3 bases and J dropped 5 bases, with 11 bases sitting between them. The CDR3 DNA is TGTGCCTGGAGCTGGGGGGGCGATCAGCCCCAGCATTTT. Amino acid sequence: CAWSWGGDQPQHF.